These T cell receptor beta chains were read from a single sample in a study of shared clonotypes between healthy human individuals. Sequencing used immunoSEQ multiplex PCR; TCRdb keeps in-frame clones, though not all of them. The table lists more than 2,000,000 clones, just over 90% of them singletons. The specimen was naive CD4+ T cells from PBMCs. These TCRs come from a man between 18 and 29 years old in good health. Some clones in this sample may be carry-over from other donors' samples. Both conserved end residues are part of each CDR3. D genes are given only for firm matches. A row's size may be missing; if present it is once, few, many or a size class.

j_call v_call d_call clone_size cdr3_nt cdr3_aa
TRBJ2-3 TRBV30 . . TGTGCCTGGAGTGAGGGGGTGAGCACAGATACGCAGTATTTT CAWSEGVSTDTQYF
TRBJ2-5 TRBV4-3 . . TGCGCCAGCAGCCCTATAAGGAGCACGGAGACCCAGTACTTC CASSPIRSTETQYF
TRBJ2-2 TRBV2 TRBD2 . TGTGCCAGCGGTAGGACTAGCGGGAGTGGTACCGGGGAGCTGTTTTTT CASGRTSGSGTGELFF
TRBJ1-5 TRBV2 . once TGTGCCAGCAGTGAAATCGTAGGGGCCGGCGCCCAGCATTTT CASSEIVGAGAQHF
TRBJ2-7 TRBV20-1 TRBD2 . TGCAGTGCCCGGACTAGCGGGAGTTGGTACTTC CSARTSGSWYF
TRBJ2-2 TRBV12-5 . . TGTGCTAGTGGTTTGGTAGGGGGGCAGACGGCCCTTGAGCTGTTTTTT CASGLVGGQTALELFF
TRBJ2-6 TRBV14 . . TGTGCCAGCAGCCTTCAGAACAGGGCTGGGGCCAACGTCCTGACTTTC CASSLQNRAGANVLTF
TRBJ2-2 TRBV6-4 TRBD1 . TGTGCCAGTTCGACAGGGGGCGAGACCGGGGAGCTGTTTTTT CASSTGGETGELFF
TRBJ1-1 TRBV5-1 . . TGCGCCAGCAGCTCGGGGGGCCCTGAAGCTTTCTTT CASSSGGPEAFF
TRBJ2-3 TRBV4-1 . . TGCGCCAGCAGCATACAGGGAATAGATACGCAGTATTTT CASSIQGIDTQYF
TRBJ2-3 TRBV27 TRBD2 . TGTGCCAGCAGTTTTTTCGCGGGAGGGCCCACAGATACGCAGTATTTT CASSFFAGGPTDTQYF
TRBJ2-7 TRBV15 TRBD1 . TGTGCCACCAGCGGGGCCGGGACAGGGCGATACGAGCAGTACTTC CATSGAGTGRYEQYF
TRBJ2-5 TRBV7-2 TRBD2 once TGTGCCAGCAGCTCGGAACGGGGGGGTACCTCAGAGACCCAGTACTTC CASSSERGGTSETQYF
TRBJ2-7 TRBV4-2 . . TGTGCCAGCAGCCAAGTTACCGGGAGTCAGTACGAGCAGTACTTC CASSQVTGSQYEQYF
TRBJ2-5 TRBV7-2 . . TGTGCCAGCAGCTTAACACAGGGAATACAGACCCAGTACTTC CASSLTQGIQTQYF
TRBJ2-7 TRBV25-1 . few TGTGCCAGCAGTGAATTCTACGAGCAGTACTTC CASSEFYEQYF
TRBJ1-2 TRBV10-2 . . TGCGCCACCACGGACGGCTACTATGGCTACACCTTC CATTDGYYGYTF
TRBJ2-3 TRBV5-4 . . TGTGCCAGCAGTTACCCGGGACGCCCCAGCACAGATACGCAGTATTTT CASSYPGRPSTDTQYF
TRBJ2-3 TRBV7-2 TRBD2 . TGTGCCAGCAGCAAACTAGCGGGAGCCGCAGATACGCAGTATTTT CASSKLAGAADTQYF
TRBJ1-5 TRBV5-1 . . TGCGCCAGCAGCTTGGGGGACAACCAGCCCCAGCATTTT CASSLGDNQPQHF
TRBJ2-7 TRBV28 TRBD1 . TGTGCCAGCAGCATTCCCGGGACAGGGCCCTACGAGCAGTACTTC CASSIPGTGPYEQYF
TRBJ2-1 TRBV5-1 . . TGCGCCAGCAGCCCCGAGGTCGGCTCCTACAATGAGCAGTTCTTC CASSPEVGSYNEQFF
TRBJ1-4 TRBV5-1 TRBD1 . TGCGCCAGCAGCTGGAACAGGGGGAAGTATGAAAAACTGTTTTTT CASSWNRGKYEKLFF
TRBJ2-7 TRBV7-7 . . TGTGCCAGCAGCCACCAGCCAGGGGACAACGAGCAGTACTTC CASSHQPGDNEQYF
TRBJ2-1 TRBV29-1 . . TGCAGCAGTCGGACCCTCCTTTTGGACAATGAGCAGTTCTTC CSSRTLLLDNEQFF
TRBJ2-3 TRBV10-3 . . TGTGCCATCAGTGAGTCAGGGGGGTGGTCCCACACAGATACGCAGTATTTT CAISESGGWSHTDTQYF
TRBJ1-2 TRBV5-1 TRBD1 . TGCGCCAGCAGCTTGGGACAGGGGGCTAAAACCGGCGGCTACACCTTC CASSLGQGAKTGGYTF
TRBJ2-7 TRBV27 . . TGTGCCAGCAGTTATACAGGGTCTAACCAGTACTTC CASSYTGSNQYF
TRBJ2-7 TRBV28 . . TGTGCCAGCAGTCCAACCTTCCGGAGTGACAGACCCTACGAGCAGTACTTC CASSPTFRSDRPYEQYF
TRBJ1-1 TRBV28 TRBD1 . TGTGCCAGCAGGGGGACAGGGGAATGGAACACTGAAGCTTTCTTT CASRGTGEWNTEAFF
TRBJ2-1 TRBV5-8 TRBD2 . TGTGCCAGCAGCTTGGCCCAAGGAGCGGGAGGTCTTTTTGGTGAGCAGTTCTTC CASSLAQGAGGLFGEQFF